The next 19 T cell receptor beta chains were all read from a single sample in a study of cytomegalovirus exposure and HLA in healthy donors. This PCR relied on a set of 60 Vbeta primers and 13 Jbeta primers. Repertoires were generated with immunoSEQ multiplex PCR, while TCRdb's copy carries only in-frame clones and drops some. The sample lists approximately 100,000 clones, roughly 78% occurring once. Sequencing was performed on PBMCs. These receptors were taken from a woman aged 35 to 49 in good health and CMV-seronegative.

The V gene is TRBV5-6, the J gene TRBJ2-3; 7 positions match TRBD1. The CDR3 runs 17 residues. Germline CDR1 and CDR2: SGHDT and YYEEEE. V was pared by 2 bases and J by 0 bases, with 9 bases of the junction left unmatched. CDR3: CASSFPLDRASTDTQYF. The CDR3 bases are TGTGCCAGCAGCTTTCCCCTCGACAGGGCCAGCACAGATACGCAGTATTTT.

The V call is TRBV19, the J call TRBJ2-7, with 11 bases that match TRBD2. Germline V gives CDR1 LNHDA, CDR2 SQIVND (reference sequence). CDR3 length: 15 residues. Trimming at V came to 3 bases and at J to 3 bases, leaving 4 bases not matched to a gene. The CDR3 DNA follows: TGTGCCAGTAGTATTTTGACTAGCGGGATCTACGAGCAGTACTTC. Its translation is CASSILTSGIYEQYF.

This clone occurred once. The rearrangement links TRBV30 to TRBJ1-4, with unresolved D. This CDR3 spans 15 amino acids. The germline CDR1 and CDR2 sequences are GTSNPN and SVGIG (reference sequence). Between the trimmed V and J ends, which lost 0 bases and 0 bases, there was a span of 8 bases. In nucleotides, the CDR3 is TGTGCCTGGAGTGTGGGCCCTGCAACTAATGAAAAACTGTTTTTT. This sequence encodes CAWSVGPATNEKLFF.

This clone was counted once. This chain uses TRBV5-8 with TRBJ2-3; D perhaps matches TRBD1 (6 bases). The CDR3 is made up of 14 amino acids. Germline V CDR1 and CDR2: SGHTS, YDEGEE. Trimming stripped 2 bases from V and 2 bases from J, with 9 bases between. DNA of the CDR3: TGTGCCAGCAGCTTAGGACAGCACACAGATACGCAGTATTTT. It yields the protein CASSLGQHTDTQYF.

This clone was counted once. CDR3 coding DNA: TGCGCCAGCAACGGGGGGACGGCAGGGTACAATGAGCAGTTCTTC. This codes for CASNGGTAGYNEQFF. The chain employs TRBV5-1 and TRBJ2-1; TRBD2 matches at 7 bases. Germline CDR1 reads SGHRS; CDR2 reads YFSETQ. Unmatched junction bases numbered 10, after V lost 6 bases and J lost 4 bases. This CDR3 spans 15 amino acids.

The rearrangement links TRBV19 to TRBJ1-6; TRBD1 agrees at 8 bases. With V trimmed by 6 bases and J by 3 bases, 10 bases remained unmatched. Germline V gene sequence: CDR1 LNHDA, CDR2 SQIVND (reference sequence). The CDR3 has 17 residues. The CDR3 DNA reads as TGTGCCAGTAGGGGAATCGACAGGGGATTCTATAATTCACCCCTCCACTTT. Translating it yields CASRGIDRGFYNSPLHF.

The chain links TRBV28 to TRBJ2-1, with D possibly being TRBD1 (6 bases). CDR1 and CDR2 (germline): MDHEN, SYDVKM. This CDR3 is 12 amino acids long. Trimming removed 6 bases at V and 12 bases at J, with 15 bases between. The chain's CDR3 is CASSRGGDRQFF. CDR3 in DNA: TGTGCCAGCAGCCGAGGGGGAGATAGGCAGTTCTTC.

This chain uses TRBV28 with TRBJ1-4; D gene unclear. The length of the CDR3 is 15 residues. V gave up 1 base and J gave up 8 bases, with 14 bases separating them. Germline V lookup: CDR1 MDHEN, CDR2 SYDVKM. The CDR3 is CASSLSGGFGEKLFF. The CDR3 region has the DNA TGTGCCAGCAGTTTATCAGGAGGGTTCGGAGAAAAACTGTTTTTT.

The chain recombines TRBV7-7 with TRBJ2-5, with 7 nucleotides matching TRBD1. Per the germline V gene, CDR1 is SSHAT and CDR2 is FNYEAQ (reference sequence). J lost 3 bases, V lost 5 bases, and 3 bases had no gene match. CDR3 length: 13 amino acids. In nucleotides, the CDR3 is TGTGCCAGCAGCCGGGACAGAGAAGAGACCCAGTACTTC. This gives the protein CASSRDREETQYF. Filled out from reference TRBV7-7 and TRBJ2-5, the complete variable domain reads GAGVSQSPRYKVTKRGQDVTLRCDPISSHATLYWYQQALGQGPEFLTYFNYEAQPDKSGLPSDRFSAERPEGSISTLTIQRTEQRDSAMYRCASSRDREETQYFGPGTRLLVL.

The chain joins TRBV7-2 to TRBJ2-3; 11 bases are shared with TRBD2. CDR1 SGHTA and CDR2 FQGNSA come from the germline V gene. This CDR3 is built from 15 residues. V was pared by 5 bases and J by 10 bases, with 11 bases of the junction left unmatched. The CDR3 coding sequence is TGTGCCAGCAGCCTTAGAGGACTAGCGGGCGCCTCGCAGTATTTT. Its translation is CASSLRGLAGASQYF.

This chain uses TRBV11-3 with TRBJ2-1, with 14 positions matching TRBD2. Germline values: CDR1 SGHNT, CDR2 YENEEA. With V trimmed by 5 bases and J by 3 bases, 3 bases remained unmatched. The CDR3 covers 16 residues. Here the CDR3 DNA reads TGTGCCAGCAGCCCGGGACTAGCGGGAGACTACAATGAGCAGTTCTTC. Amino acids: CASSPGLAGDYNEQFF.

This chain links TRBV6-1 with TRBJ2-7; 9 positions agree with TRBD1. There are 16 residues in the CDR3. V lost 4 bases, J lost 2 bases, and 9 bases stayed unmatched. Germline values: CDR1 MNHNS, CDR2 SASEGT. CDR3 residues: CASSGLRTGEAYEQYF. For the CDR3, the DNA is TGTGCCAGCAGTGGCCTCCGGACAGGGGAAGCCTACGAGCAGTACTTC.

The V call is TRBV9, the J call TRBJ2-2, with D possibly TRBD1 on 5 matching bases. CDR3 length: 15 residues. The V end was cut by 2 bases, the J end by 5 bases, with 13 bases between. Germline V CDR1 and CDR2: SGDLS, YYNGEE. CDR3 sequence: CASSVSREATGELFF. In DNA form, the CDR3 reads TGTGCCAGCAGCGTCTCCAGGGAAGCGACCGGGGAGCTGTTTTTT.

The chain has TRBV28 and TRBJ1-2, with D possibly TRBD1 on 6 matching bases. The germline V gene encodes CDR1 MDHEN and CDR2 SYDVKM. The CDR3 is 15 residues long. V shed 7 bases and J shed 4 bases, with 19 bases lying between them. CDR3 in amino acids: CASKTGTPFTYGYTF. The CDR3 nucleotides are TGTGCCAGCAAGACCGGGACACCATTCACCTATGGCTACACCTTC.

The rearrangement joins TRBV5-1 to TRBJ1-4; D is possibly TRBD1 (5 bases). Germline-derived CDR1 and CDR2 are SGHRS and YFSETQ. Trimming left V 0 bases short and J 8 bases short, with 14 bases between. The CDR3 extends over 15 amino acids. CDR3: CASSLAGQGVEKLFF. The CDR3 nucleotides are TGCGCCAGCAGCTTGGCCGGCCAGGGTGTGGAAAAACTGTTTTTT.

The V and J genes are TRBV7-9 and TRBJ1-2, with TRBD1 matching over 8 bases. The CDR3 length is 16 residues. CDR1 SEHNR and CDR2 FQNEAQ come from the germline V gene (reference sequence). V lost 5 bases to trimming and J lost 0 bases; unmatched junction nucleotides: 8. In DNA form, the CDR3 reads TGTGCCAGCAGCCGACGACAGGGGACTACTAACTATGGCTACACCTTC. Amino acid sequence: CASSRRQGTTNYGYTF.

This clone was recorded a few times. This chain links TRBV6-5 with TRBJ1-2, with a possible D match to TRBD1 (6 bases). CDR1 is MNHEY and CDR2 is SVGAGI in the germline V gene. Deletions cut 11 bases from V and 0 bases from J, with 13 bases between. This CDR3 is built from 13 residues. CDR3 nucleotides: TGTGCCGTCTTCGACAGGACTAACTATGGCTACACCTTC. This translates into CAVFDRTNYGYTF.

The V call is TRBV28, the J call TRBJ1-2; TRBD1 is a possible D gene (6 bases). Germline V gene sequence: CDR1 MDHEN, CDR2 SYDVKM. The CDR3 extends over 14 amino acids. Trimming took off 6 bases at V and 2 bases at J, with 13 bases between the two ends. CDR3 bases: TGTGCCAGCAGAAGCCCGGGGGGCAACTATGGCTACACCTTC. Amino acid sequence: CASRSPGGNYGYTF.

This chain connects TRBV18 to TRBJ2-1, with 8 bases identical to TRBD2. Losses at the gene ends were 6 bases for V and 7 bases for J; bases not matched to a gene: 8. The CDR3 length is 14 residues. Germline-derived CDR1 and CDR2 are KGHSH and LQKENI. The CDR3 DNA sequence: TGTGCCAGCTCCCGGGGTGCTAGCGGGAATGAGCAGTTCTTC. Translated, it gives CASSRGASGNEQFF.